Listed below are T cell receptor beta chains from one sample, sequenced in a study of CD8 T cells in ankylosing spondylitis. MiXCR, applied by TCRdb to the 5' RACE reads, yields one record per CDR3 protein. The table lists about 540,000 distinct CDR3 sequences, over 9.5% of them singletons. Material: blood, either unsorted or a sorted T cell fraction (not recorded which). The receptors stem from a male donor with ankylosing spondylitis. Each CDR3 is given with its conserved first and last residue. The D gene is left open where the match is weak. Clone size is stated in some rows and not others, as once, few, many or a class when expanded.

cdr3_nt	cdr3_aa	clone_size	v_call	j_call	d_call	cdr3_length
TGTGCCAGCAGGTCTAGCGGGGGAAACATTCAGTACTTC	CASRSSGGNIQYF	.	TRBV27	TRBJ2-4	TRBD2	13
TGTGCCAGCAGTGTAGACAGGCCTAGCACAGATACGCAGTATTTT	CASSVDRPSTDTQYF	few	TRBV2	TRBJ2-3	.	15
TGTGCCAGCAGAACTCCGGGACTAGCGGTCTCCTACAATGAGCAGTTCTTC	CASRTPGLAVSYNEQFF	.	TRBV6-2/TRBV6-3	TRBJ2-1	TRBD2	17
TGTGCCAGCAGCTCCGACGGGGTCTCCTACAATGAGCAGTTCTTC	CASSSDGVSYNEQFF	.	TRBV11-2	TRBJ2-1	.	15
TGTGCCAGCAGCCTAGGGTTTCTGGAGACCCAGTACTTC	CASSLGFLETQYF	few	TRBV3-1	TRBJ2-5	.	13
TGTGCCAGCAGTTCTTCAGGGGTCCTGGGGACCCAGTACTTC	CASSSSGVLGTQYF	many	TRBV12-3/TRBV12-4	TRBJ2-5	.	14
TGCAGTGCTACACAGGGGCGGACTGAAGCTTTCTTT	CSATQGRTEAFF	.	TRBV20-1	TRBJ1-1	TRBD1	12
TGTGCCAGCAGCCTCACAGGGGCGGGAGATACGCAGTATTTT	CASSLTGAGDTQYF	many	TRBV5-6	TRBJ2-3	TRBD1	14
TGTGCCTGGAGTGAAGCGGGGCAGGGAACAGATACGCAGTATTTT	CAWSEAGQGTDTQYF	few	TRBV30	TRBJ2-3	TRBD2	15
TGCAGCGTTGCCTCGAGCGCCGGGGAGGAGACCCAGTACTTC	CSVASSAGEETQYF	.	TRBV29-1	TRBJ2-5	.	14
TGTGCCAGCAGCTTTGACAGGGAGGATACAGAGACCCAGTACTTC	CASSFDREDTETQYF	.	TRBV7-2	TRBJ2-5	.	15
TGCAGTGCAAGAAAGGCGGCTAGCGGGGCCGACGCTCTCTACTACGAGCAGTACTTC	CSARKAASGADALYYEQYF	.	TRBV20-1	TRBJ2-7	TRBD2	19
TGCGCCAGCAGCTGGGCGACTAGCGGGGACCTAGCCAAAAACATTCAGTACTTC	CASSWATSGDLAKNIQYF	few	TRBV5-1	TRBJ2-4	TRBD2	18
TGTGCCTGGAGCACAGGGGTGAGCACTGAAGCTTTCTTT	CAWSTGVSTEAFF	.	TRBV30	TRBJ1-1	TRBD1	13
TGCAGTGCTAGTGGGGGGCGGGGCGAAGGTCAGCCCCAGCATTTT	CSASGGRGEGQPQHF	.	TRBV20-1	TRBJ1-5	.	15
TGTGCCAGCAGTCCTAACACTTATAGCGGGAGGGGGGATGAGCAGTTCTTC	CASSPNTYSGRGDEQFF	.	TRBV12-3/TRBV12-4	TRBJ2-1	TRBD2	17
TGTGCCATCAGTCGCTCCCAGCGGGAGGACCCCTACGAGCAGTACTTC	CAISRSQREDPYEQYF	few	TRBV10-3	TRBJ2-7	TRBD2	16
TGCAGCGTTGAAACGGGACAGGACGGCTACACCTTC	CSVETGQDGYTF	few	TRBV29-1	TRBJ1-2	TRBD1	12
TGTGCCAGCAGGGTTCAGGGATCAGCCGGGGAGCTGTTTTTT	CASRVQGSAGELFF	many	TRBV27	TRBJ2-2	.	14
TGTGCCAGCAGTACCAGGGCCGCCCCTCATGGCTACACCTTC	CASSTRAAPHGYTF	.	TRBV6-1	TRBJ1-2	.	14
TGTGCCAGTAGTTCCCTAAGGGCCCAGCATTTT	CASSSLRAQHF	.	TRBV19	TRBJ1-5	.	11
TGTGCCAGCAGCCAAGAGTGGGGGCAATCAGATACGCAGTATTTT	CASSQEWGQSDTQYF	few	TRBV14	TRBJ2-3	.	15
TGTGCCAGCAGCTTAAGGGGACAGGGGGTCCTCTCTGGGGCCAACGTCCTGACTTTC	CASSLRGQGVLSGANVLTF	many	TRBV11-2	TRBJ2-6	TRBD1	19
TGTGCCAGCAGCCAACTGCTAGCGGGAGTCACAGATACGCAGTATTTT	CASSQLLAGVTDTQYF	.	TRBV3-1	TRBJ2-3	TRBD2	16
TGTGCCAGCACACCCCCCGGTTCGGGGGAGCAGTACTTC	CASTPPGSGEQYF	.	TRBV7-2	TRBJ2-7	.	13
TGTGCCAGCAGCCAAGGAAGGGAAGGGAGGCAGCCCCAGCATTTT	CASSQGREGRQPQHF	few	TRBV3-1	TRBJ1-5	.	15
TGTGCCTGGAGTGCACAGGTCCCCGGTATAGGGCAGTATTTT	CAWSAQVPGIGQYF	many	TRBV30	TRBJ2-3	.	14
TGTGCCTGGGACCGGGCCCGGGGGTACGAGCAGTACTTC	CAWDRARGYEQYF	.	TRBV30	TRBJ2-7	.	13
TGTGCCAGCAACCGAAATGGGGGAGACAATTCACCCCTCCACTTT	CASNRNGGDNSPLHF	few	TRBV9	TRBJ1-6	.	15
TGTGCCAGCAGCCAAGACATGGTAGCGGACCCCTACGAGCAGTACTTC	CASSQDMVADPYEQYF	few	TRBV3-1	TRBJ2-7	.	16
TGCAGTGCTATTGGTTGGGGAGCTTTCTTT	CSAIGWGAFF	.	TRBV20-1	TRBJ1-1	.	10
TGCGCCAGCAGCGACACGGGACAGGCGTACAATGAGCAGTTCTTC	CASSDTGQAYNEQFF	many	TRBV5-1	TRBJ2-1	TRBD1	15
TGTGCCAGCAGTTTAGGAGGGGGGAGCTCCTACAATGAGCAGTTCTTC	CASSLGGGSSYNEQFF	many	TRBV5-1	TRBJ2-1	.	16
TGTGCCAGTAGTTCCACAGCTCAAGAGACCCAGTACTTC	CASSSTAQETQYF	.	TRBV19	TRBJ2-5	.	13
TGTGCCAGCAGCCTAGGGACAGGGGATAACTATGGCTACACCTTC	CASSLGTGDNYGYTF	.	TRBV7-9	TRBJ1-2	TRBD1	15
TGCGCCAGCCGGACAGGAATCTACGAGCAGTACTTC	CASRTGIYEQYF	many	TRBV10-2	TRBJ2-7	TRBD1	12
TGTGCCTGGAGTGTCGCGGGGACCGGCAATTCACCCCTCCACTTT	CAWSVAGTGNSPLHF	once	TRBV30	TRBJ1-6	.	15
TGTGCCAGCAGCTTGCCCAGAGGCCAAGAGACCCAGTACTTC	CASSLPRGQETQYF	few	TRBV7-9	TRBJ2-5	.	14
TGCGCCAGCAGCCTTGGTCAAACCGAGGAGACCCAGTACTTC	CASSLGQTEETQYF	many	TRBV5-1	TRBJ2-5	.	14
TGCAGTGCGCGGACAGCAAGTACAGATACGCAGTATTTT	CSARTASTDTQYF	many	TRBV20-1	TRBJ2-3	.	13
TGTGCCAGCAGTTTCTCCTGGAGAGGAGATACGCAGTATTTT	CASSFSWRGDTQYF	many	TRBV12-3/TRBV12-4	TRBJ2-3	.	14
TGTGCCAGCAGCTTGGTTCGGGATGAGCAGTTCTTC	CASSLVRDEQFF	few	TRBV5-6	TRBJ2-1	.	12
TGTGCCAGCAGCTTAAGGACTAGCGGGAGCTTAAGGACAGATACGCAGTATTTT	CASSLRTSGSLRTDTQYF	few	TRBV7-8	TRBJ2-3	TRBD2	18
TGTGCCAGCAGTTTGGTACAGGGGGGACAGCCCCAGCATTTT	CASSLVQGGQPQHF	few	TRBV12-3/TRBV12-4	TRBJ1-5	TRBD1	14
TGTGCCAGCAGCTCCACAGGGGGCTTAAGCAATCAGCCCCAGCATTTT	CASSSTGGLSNQPQHF	.	TRBV7-8	TRBJ1-5	TRBD1	16
TGCAGTGCTAGGCGTAGCGGGAACACCGGGGAGCTGTTTTTT	CSARRSGNTGELFF	.	TRBV20-1	TRBJ2-2	.	14
TGTGCCAGCAGCTTAGAAGGGGGCTCGGGTCAGCCCCAGCATTTT	CASSLEGGSGQPQHF	.	TRBV7-2	TRBJ1-5	TRBD1	15
TGTGCCAGCAGCTTGACCCGGGACAATGAGCAGTTCTTC	CASSLTRDNEQFF	many	TRBV7-2	TRBJ2-1	.	13
TGTGCCAGCAGCCAAGATGTCACTTTGGGGGGTGAGCAGTTCTTC	CASSQDVTLGGEQFF	many	TRBV4-2	TRBJ2-1	.	15
TGCAGTGCTAGAGGACTAGCGGGATCCCAAGAGACCCAGTACTTC	CSARGLAGSQETQYF	many	TRBV20-1	TRBJ2-5	TRBD2	15
TGCAGCGTTGATTTGTTCGGCGGAGGGAATGAGCAGTTCTTC	CSVDLFGGGNEQFF	few	TRBV29-1	TRBJ2-1	.	14
TGTGCCACCAGCAGAGGTCTAGGCGAGCAGTACTTC	CATSRGLGEQYF	.	TRBV15	TRBJ2-7	.	12
TGCGCCAGCAGCTCCGGACAGGGGGCTAGAGATACGCAGTATTTT	CASSSGQGARDTQYF	many	TRBV5-1	TRBJ2-3	TRBD1	15